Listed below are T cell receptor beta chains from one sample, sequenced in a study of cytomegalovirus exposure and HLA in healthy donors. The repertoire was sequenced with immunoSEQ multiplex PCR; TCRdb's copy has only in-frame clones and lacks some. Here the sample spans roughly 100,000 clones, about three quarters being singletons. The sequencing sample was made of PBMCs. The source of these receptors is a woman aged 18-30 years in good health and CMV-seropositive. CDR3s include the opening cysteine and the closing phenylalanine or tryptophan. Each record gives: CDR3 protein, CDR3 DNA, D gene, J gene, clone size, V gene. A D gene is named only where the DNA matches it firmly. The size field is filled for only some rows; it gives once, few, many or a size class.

cdr3_aa: CAISEKQDTNYGYTF
cdr3_nt: TGTGCCATCAGTGAGAAACAGGATACTAACTATGGCTACACCTTC
d_call: .
j_call: TRBJ1-2
clone_size: few
v_call: TRBV10-3

cdr3_aa: CASSFTSGAQETQYF
cdr3_nt: TGTGCCAGCAGTTTTACTTCCGGAGCACAAGAGACCCAGTACTTC
d_call: .
j_call: TRBJ2-5
clone_size: .
v_call: TRBV28

cdr3_aa: CAWSPRQGHYGYTF
cdr3_nt: TGTGCCTGGAGTCCGCGACAGGGCCACTATGGCTACACCTTC
d_call: TRBD1
j_call: TRBJ1-2
clone_size: .
v_call: TRBV30

cdr3_aa: CASSFRTGEWYEQYF
cdr3_nt: TGTGCCAGCAGCTTCCGGACAGGGGAGTGGTACGAGCAGTACTTC
d_call: TRBD1
j_call: TRBJ2-7
clone_size: once
v_call: TRBV11-1

cdr3_aa: CASSPPGNTEAFF
cdr3_nt: TGTGCCAGCTCACCTCCAGGGAACACTGAAGCTTTCTTT
d_call: .
j_call: TRBJ1-1
clone_size: .
v_call: TRBV18

cdr3_aa: CASRNQGKSEAFF
cdr3_nt: TGTGCCAGTCGGAACCAGGGCAAGAGTGAAGCTTTCTTT
d_call: .
j_call: TRBJ1-1
clone_size: .
v_call: TRBV27

cdr3_aa: CASRTANTEAFF
cdr3_nt: TGTGCCAGCAGGACTGCGAACACTGAAGCTTTCTTT
d_call: .
j_call: TRBJ1-1
clone_size: .
v_call: TRBV2

cdr3_aa: CASTPGLSFYEQYF
cdr3_nt: TGTGCCAGCACGCCGGGACTCTCCTTTTACGAGCAGTACTTC
d_call: .
j_call: TRBJ2-7
clone_size: .
v_call: TRBV11-2

cdr3_aa: CASSYETGENYGYTF
cdr3_nt: TGTGCCAGCAGCTATGAGACAGGGGAGAACTATGGCTACACCTTC
d_call: TRBD1
j_call: TRBJ1-2
clone_size: .
v_call: TRBV5-4

cdr3_aa: CASSSPDRAEAFF
cdr3_nt: TGTGCCAGCAGTTCCCCGGACAGGGCTGAAGCTTTCTTT
d_call: TRBD1
j_call: TRBJ1-1
clone_size: .
v_call: TRBV6-5

cdr3_aa: CATDTDYEQFF
cdr3_nt: TGTGCCACGGATACCGACTATGAGCAGTTCTTC
d_call: .
j_call: TRBJ2-1
clone_size: few
v_call: TRBV2

cdr3_aa: CASSPLIGELFF
cdr3_nt: TGTGCCAGCAGTCCCCTTATCGGGGAGCTGTTTTTT
d_call: .
j_call: TRBJ2-2
clone_size: few
v_call: TRBV27